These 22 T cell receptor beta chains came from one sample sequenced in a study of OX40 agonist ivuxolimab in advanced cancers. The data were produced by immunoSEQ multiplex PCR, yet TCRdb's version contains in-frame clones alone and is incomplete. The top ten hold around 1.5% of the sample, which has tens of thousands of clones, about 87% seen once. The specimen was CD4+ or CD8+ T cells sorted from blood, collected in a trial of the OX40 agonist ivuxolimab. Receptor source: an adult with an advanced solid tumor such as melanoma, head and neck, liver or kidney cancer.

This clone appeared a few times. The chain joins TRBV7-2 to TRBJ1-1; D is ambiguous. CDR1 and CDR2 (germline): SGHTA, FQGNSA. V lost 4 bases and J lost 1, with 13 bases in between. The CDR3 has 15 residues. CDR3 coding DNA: TGTGCCAGCAGCTCCCCACGACGGCCGAACACTGAAGCTTTCTTT. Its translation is CASSSPRRPNTEAFF.

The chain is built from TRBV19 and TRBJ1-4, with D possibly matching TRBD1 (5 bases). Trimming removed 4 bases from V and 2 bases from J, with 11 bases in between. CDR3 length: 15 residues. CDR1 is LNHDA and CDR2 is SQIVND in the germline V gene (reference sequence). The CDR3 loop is CASSRQGGTNEKLFF. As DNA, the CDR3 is TGTGCCAGTAGTAGGCAGGGCGGCACTAATGAAAAACTGTTTTTT.

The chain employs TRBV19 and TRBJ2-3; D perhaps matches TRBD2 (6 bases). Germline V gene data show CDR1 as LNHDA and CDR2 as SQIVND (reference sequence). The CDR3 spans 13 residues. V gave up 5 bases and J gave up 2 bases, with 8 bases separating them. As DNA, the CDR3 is TGTGCCAGTAGTGGAGGGGCCACAGATACGCAGTATTTT. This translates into CASSGGATDTQYF.

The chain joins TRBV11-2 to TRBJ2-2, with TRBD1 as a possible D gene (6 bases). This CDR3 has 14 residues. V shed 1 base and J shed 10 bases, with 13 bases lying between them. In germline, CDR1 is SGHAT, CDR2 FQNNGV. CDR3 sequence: CASSLAYRDAELFF. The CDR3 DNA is TGTGCCAGCAGCTTAGCCTACAGGGATGCGGAGCTGTTTTTT. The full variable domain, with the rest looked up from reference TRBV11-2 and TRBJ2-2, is EAGVAQSPRYKIIEKRQSVAFWCNPISGHATLYWYQQILGQGPKLLIQFQNNGVVDDSQLPKDRFSAERLKGVDSTLKIQPAKLEDSAVYLCASSLAYRDAELFFGEGSRLTVL.

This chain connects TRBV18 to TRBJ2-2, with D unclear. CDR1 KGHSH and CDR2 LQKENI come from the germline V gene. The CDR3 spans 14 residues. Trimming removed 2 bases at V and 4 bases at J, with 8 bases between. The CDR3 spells CASSPGGATGELFF. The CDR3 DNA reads TGTGCCAGCTCACCAGGCGGAGCCACCGGGGAGCTGTTTTTT.

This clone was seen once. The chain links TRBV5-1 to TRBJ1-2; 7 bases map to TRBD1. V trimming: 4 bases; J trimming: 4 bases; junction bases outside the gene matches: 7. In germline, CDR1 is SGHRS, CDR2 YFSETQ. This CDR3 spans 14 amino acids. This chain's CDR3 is CASSPTGTAYGYTF. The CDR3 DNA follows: TGCGCCAGCAGCCCTACCGGGACAGCCTATGGCTACACCTTC.

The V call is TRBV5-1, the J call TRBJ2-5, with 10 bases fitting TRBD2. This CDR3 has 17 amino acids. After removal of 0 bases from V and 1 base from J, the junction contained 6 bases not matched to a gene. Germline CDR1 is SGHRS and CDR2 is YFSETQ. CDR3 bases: TGCGCCAGCAGCTTGGACGCGACTAGCGGGTTCCAAGAGACCCAGTACTTC. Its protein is CASSLDATSGFQETQYF.

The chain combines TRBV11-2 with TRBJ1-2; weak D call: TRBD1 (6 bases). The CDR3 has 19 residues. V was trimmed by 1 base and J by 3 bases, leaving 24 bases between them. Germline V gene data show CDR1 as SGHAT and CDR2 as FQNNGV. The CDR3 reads CASSLVVSPGQLAYYGYTF. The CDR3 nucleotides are TGTGCCAGCAGCTTAGTTGTTTCTCCTGGACAGTTAGCTTACTATGGCTACACCTTC.

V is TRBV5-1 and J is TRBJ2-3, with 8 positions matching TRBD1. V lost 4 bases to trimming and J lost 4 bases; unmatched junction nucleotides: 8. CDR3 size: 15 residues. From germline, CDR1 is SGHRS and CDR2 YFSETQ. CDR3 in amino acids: CASSVTGQDSDTQYF. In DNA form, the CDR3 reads TGCGCCAGCAGCGTTACGGGACAGGATTCAGATACGCAGTATTTT.

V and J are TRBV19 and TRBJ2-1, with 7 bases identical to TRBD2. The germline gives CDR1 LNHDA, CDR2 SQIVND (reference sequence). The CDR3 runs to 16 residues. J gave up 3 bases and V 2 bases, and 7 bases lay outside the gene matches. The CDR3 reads CASSITTSAYYNEQFF. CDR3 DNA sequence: TGTGCCAGTAGTATAACCACTAGCGCGTACTACAATGAGCAGTTCTTC.

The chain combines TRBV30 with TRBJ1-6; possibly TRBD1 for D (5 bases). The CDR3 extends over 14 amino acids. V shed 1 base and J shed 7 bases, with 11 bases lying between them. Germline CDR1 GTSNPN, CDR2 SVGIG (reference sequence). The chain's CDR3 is CAWSARTQNSPLHF. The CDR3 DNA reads TGTGCCTGGAGTGCCCGGACACAGAATTCACCCCTCCACTTT.

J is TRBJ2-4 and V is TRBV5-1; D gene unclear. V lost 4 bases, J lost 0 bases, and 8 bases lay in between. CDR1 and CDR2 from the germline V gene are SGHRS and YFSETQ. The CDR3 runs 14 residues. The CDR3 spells CASSASLAKNIQYF. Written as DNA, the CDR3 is TGCGCCAGCAGCGCTTCTTTAGCCAAAAACATTCAGTACTTC.

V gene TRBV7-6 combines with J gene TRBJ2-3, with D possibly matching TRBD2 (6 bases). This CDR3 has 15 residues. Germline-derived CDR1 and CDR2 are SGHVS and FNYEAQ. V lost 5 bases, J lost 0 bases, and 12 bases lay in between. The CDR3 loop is CASSPSGTSTDTQYF. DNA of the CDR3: TGTGCCAGCAGCCCTTCCGGGACTAGCACAGATACGCAGTATTTT.

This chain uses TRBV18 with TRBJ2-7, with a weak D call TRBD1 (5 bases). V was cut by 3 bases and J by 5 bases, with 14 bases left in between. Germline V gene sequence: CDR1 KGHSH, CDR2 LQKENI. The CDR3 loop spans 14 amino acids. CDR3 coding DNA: TGTGCCAGCTCACCGGGCAGGGTCGACCACGAGCAGTACTTC. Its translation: CASSPGRVDHEQYF.

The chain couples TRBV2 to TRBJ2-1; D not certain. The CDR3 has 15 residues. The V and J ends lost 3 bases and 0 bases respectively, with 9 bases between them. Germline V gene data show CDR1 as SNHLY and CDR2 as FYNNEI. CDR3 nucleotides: TGTGCCAGCAGTGACAGGCAGAGCTCCTACAATGAGCAGTTCTTC. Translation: CASSDRQSSYNEQFF. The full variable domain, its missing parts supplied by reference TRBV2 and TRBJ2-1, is EPEVTQTPSHQVTQMGQEVILRCVPISNHLYFYWYRQILGQKVEFLVSFYNNEISEKSEIFDDQFSVERPDGSNFTLKIRSTKLEDSAMYFCASSDRQSSYNEQFFGPGTRLTVL.

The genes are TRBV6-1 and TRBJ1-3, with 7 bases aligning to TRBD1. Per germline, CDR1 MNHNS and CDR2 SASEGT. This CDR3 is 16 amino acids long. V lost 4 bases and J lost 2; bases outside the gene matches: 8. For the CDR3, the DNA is TGTGCCAGCAGTGCCTACAGGGGCACCACTGGAAACACCATATATTTT. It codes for CASSAYRGTTGNTIYF.

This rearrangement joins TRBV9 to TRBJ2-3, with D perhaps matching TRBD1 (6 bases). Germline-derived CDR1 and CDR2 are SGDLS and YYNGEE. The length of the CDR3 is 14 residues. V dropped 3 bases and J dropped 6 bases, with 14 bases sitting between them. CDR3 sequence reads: CASSGRGWGDTQYF. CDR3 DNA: TGTGCCAGCAGCGGCAGGGGTTGGGGTGATACGCAGTATTTT.

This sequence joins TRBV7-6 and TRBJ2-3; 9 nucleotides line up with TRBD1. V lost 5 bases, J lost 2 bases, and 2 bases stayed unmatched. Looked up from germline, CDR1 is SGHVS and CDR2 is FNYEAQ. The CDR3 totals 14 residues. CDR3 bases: TGTGCCAGCAGCCGGACAGGGGACACAGATACGCAGTATTTT. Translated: CASSRTGDTDTQYF.

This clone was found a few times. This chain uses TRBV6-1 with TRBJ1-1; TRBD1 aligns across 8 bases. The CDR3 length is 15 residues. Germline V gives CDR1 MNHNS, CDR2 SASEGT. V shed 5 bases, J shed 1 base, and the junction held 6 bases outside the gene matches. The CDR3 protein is CASSPVGTGNTEAFF. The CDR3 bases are TGTGCCAGCAGTCCCGTGGGGACAGGGAACACTGAAGCTTTCTTT.

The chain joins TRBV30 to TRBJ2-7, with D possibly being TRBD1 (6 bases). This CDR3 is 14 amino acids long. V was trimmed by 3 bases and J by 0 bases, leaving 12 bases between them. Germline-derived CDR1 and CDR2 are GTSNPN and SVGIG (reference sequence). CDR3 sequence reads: CAWRRGTISYEQYF. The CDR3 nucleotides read TGTGCCTGGAGGAGGGGGACGATCTCCTACGAGCAGTACTTC.

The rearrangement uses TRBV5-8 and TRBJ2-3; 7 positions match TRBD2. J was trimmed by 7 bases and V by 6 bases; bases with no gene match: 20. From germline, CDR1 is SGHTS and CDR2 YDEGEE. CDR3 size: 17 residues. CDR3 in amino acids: CASKRGGGLERGYTQYF. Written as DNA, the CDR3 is TGTGCCAGCAAAAGGGGCGGGGGACTCGAGCGTGGATATACGCAGTATTTT. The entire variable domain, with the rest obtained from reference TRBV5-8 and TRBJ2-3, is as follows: EAGVTQSPTHLIKTRGQQATLRCSPISGHTSVYWYQQALGLGLQFLLWYDEGEERNRGNFPPRFSGRQFPNYSSELNVNALELEDSALYLCASKRGGGLERGYTQYFGPGTRLTVL.

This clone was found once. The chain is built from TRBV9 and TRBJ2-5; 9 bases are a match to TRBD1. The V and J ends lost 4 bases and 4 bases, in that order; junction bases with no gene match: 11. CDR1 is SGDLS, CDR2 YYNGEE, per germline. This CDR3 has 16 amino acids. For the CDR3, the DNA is TGTGCCAGCAGCCCCGGATACACGGGACAGGGAGAGACCCAGTACTTC. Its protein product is CASSPGYTGQGETQYF.